These 4 T cell receptor beta chains were sequenced from one sample in a study of siplizumab effects on memory and regulatory T cells. Method: immunoSEQ multiplex PCR; TCRdb's copy keeps in-frame clones and lacks some. The sample includes approximately 92,000 clones, around 94% of them seen just once. Sequenced sample: non-Treg CD4+ T cells sorted from blood. Receptor source: a human donor in good health.

The chain carries TRBV5-1 and TRBJ1-5; tentative D call: TRBD1 (6 bases). The CDR3 consists of 14 residues. The germline CDR1 and CDR2 sequences are SGHRS and YFSETQ. Between the trimmed V and J ends, which lost 0 bases and 6 bases, there was a span of 10 bases. CDR3 nucleotides: TGCGCCAGCAGCTTGGAGGGGGGTAGTCAGCCCCAGCATTTT. It codes for CASSLEGGSQPQHF.

The chain carries TRBV14 and TRBJ1-1; D perhaps matches TRBD1 (6 bases). The CDR3 is made up of 16 amino acids. V was pared by 0 bases and J by 6 bases, with 17 bases between. The V gene's germline CDR1 is SGHDN and CDR2 FVKESK. The CDR3 is CASSQDRGAGVAEAFF. The CDR3 nucleotides are TGTGCCAGCAGCCAAGATCGGGGGGCAGGGGTGGCTGAAGCTTTCTTT.

This sequence joins TRBV27 and TRBJ2-7, with unresolved D. In germline, CDR1 is MNHEY, CDR2 SMNVEV (reference sequence). Trimming cost V 8 bases and J 4 bases, with 15 bases left between them. This CDR3 region has 13 residues. DNA for the CDR3: TGTGCCAGCGCCCCACGCCCATCTTACGAGCAGTACTTC. This gives the protein CASAPRPSYEQYF.

The chain joins TRBV11-2 to TRBJ1-1; 7 positions match TRBD1. Germline V lookup: CDR1 SGHAT, CDR2 FQNNGV. V lost 3 bases to trimming and J lost 1 base; unmatched junction nucleotides: 2. The CDR3 sequence is 14 residues long. This CDR3 reads CASSLTGPNTEAFF. The CDR3 DNA follows: TGTGCCAGCAGCTTGACAGGGCCGAACACTGAAGCTTTCTTT.